Presented here are 8 T cell receptor beta chains from one specimen sequenced in a study of CD8+ T cells in alopecia areata. The sample's treatment: oral pan-JAK inhibitor, 5-10 mg twice daily. Extracted RNA was reverse transcribed, and the resulting cDNA served as sequencing template. Assay: immunoSEQ multiplex PCR; the TCRdb copy retains only in-frame clones and omits some. Of some 100,000 clones listed, 55% to 70% are singletons. The sample here was CD8+ T cells sorted from blood, taken around week 55, from a patient treated with tofacitinib. All receptors come from a human donor with alopecia areata.

CDR3 sequence: CASSLVVVPEGYTF. The CDR3 coding sequence is TGTGCCAGCAGCTTAGTCGTGGTTCCTGAGGGCTACACCTTC. The rearrangement joins TRBV7-9 to TRBJ1-2; D gene ambiguous. The CDR3 loop spans 14 amino acids. CDR1 is SEHNR, CDR2 FQNEAQ, per germline (reference sequence). Trimming took 1 base from V and 8 from J, leaving 14 bases between them.

This chain connects TRBV9 to TRBJ1-2; 9 bases match TRBD1. In germline, CDR1 is SGDLS, CDR2 YYNGEE. V trimming: 1 base; J trimming: 7 bases; junction bases outside the gene matches: 8. The CDR3 length is 15 residues. The CDR3 coding sequence is TGTGCCAGCAGCGTAAGGGACAGGGATCCGTTTGGCTACACCTTC. This translates into CASSVRDRDPFGYTF. Variable domain in full (rest from reference TRBV9 and TRBJ1-2): DSGVTQTPKHLITATGQRVTLRCSPRSGDLSVYWYQQSLDQGLQFLIQYYNGEERAKGNILERFSAQQFPDLHSELNLSSLELGDSALYFCASSVRDRDPFGYTFGSGTRLTVV.

This chain links TRBV2 with TRBJ1-6; D remains ambiguous. This CDR3 is built from 14 residues. Trimming left V 4 bases short and J 8 bases short, with 12 bases between. Germline CDR1 and CDR2: SNHLY and FYNNEI. The CDR3 DNA is TGTGCCAGCAGTGGTGGGTTTGGGGATTCACCCCTCCACTTT. Translating gives CASSGGFGDSPLHF.

V and J are TRBV6-1 and TRBJ2-7; perhaps D is TRBD1 or TRBD2 (5 bases each). The length of the CDR3 is 15 residues. V lost 3 bases and J lost 1, with 13 bases in between. Per the germline V gene, CDR1 is MNHNS and CDR2 is SASEGT. In DNA, the CDR3 is TGTGCCAGCAGTGAGTACGTCGGGGCATCCTACGAGCAGTACTTC. Translated: CASSEYVGASYEQYF.

J is TRBJ2-7 and V is TRBV18; D is uncertain. V was shortened by 0 bases and J by 4 bases, with 16 bases between the two germline ends. The CDR3 has 16 residues. CDR1 is KGHSH, CDR2 LQKENI, per germline. Here the CDR3 reads CASSPPVKVRKYEQYF. The CDR3 DNA sequence: TGTGCCAGCTCACCACCGGTTAAGGTGAGAAAATACGAGCAGTACTTC.

This sequence joins TRBV7-9 and TRBJ1-4; tentatively, D is TRBD1 (6 bases). This CDR3 is built from 14 residues. V was shortened by 2 bases and J by 6 bases, with 10 bases between the two germline ends. Germline V CDR1 and CDR2: SEHNR, FQNEAQ (reference sequence). The CDR3 DNA reads TGTGCCAGCAGCTTACTGGCAGGGGATGAAAAACTGTTTTTT. This sequence encodes CASSLLAGDEKLFF.

V gene TRBV5-6 combines with J gene TRBJ1-2; the D is unclear. The germline CDR1 and CDR2 sequences are SGHDT and YYEEEE. CDR3 length: 14 residues. V was trimmed by 0 bases and J by 8 bases, leaving 14 bases between them. CDR3 residues: CASSLGSAGGGYTF. The CDR3 DNA is TGTGCCAGCAGCTTGGGGTCGGCTGGCGGGGGCTACACCTTC. The whole variable domain, remainder taken from reference TRBV5-6 and TRBJ1-2, is DAGVTQSPTHLIKTRGQQVTLRCSPKSGHDTVSWYQQALGQGPQFIFQYYEEEERQRGNFPDRFSGHQFPNYSSELNVNALLLGDSALYLCASSLGSAGGGYTFGSGTRLTVV.

The rearrangement uses TRBV30 and TRBJ1-5; 8 bases align to TRBD1. This CDR3 contains 15 residues. The germline V gene encodes CDR1 GTSNPN and CDR2 SVGIG (reference sequence). Germline trimming cut 0 bases from V and 4 bases from J; bases unmatched to any gene: 5. CDR3 DNA: TGTGCCTGGAGTGTAGGACAGGGAGGGAATCAGCCCCAGCATTTT. Amino acids: CAWSVGQGGNQPQHF.